These T cell receptor beta chains were read from a single sample in a study of regulatory T cells in long-lasting Graves disease. TCRdb itself ran the multiplex PCR reads through MiXCR, one entry per CDR3 protein. The sample has 400,000 to 500,000 distinct CDR3 sequences, around 20% seen once. Sequenced material: peripheral blood mononuclear cells (PBMCs), taken when the disease was refractory, from a patient treated with antithyroid drugs. The receptors stem from a female donor with Graves disease. Each CDR3 is given with its conserved first and last residue. Each record gives: CDR3 protein, CDR3 DNA, V gene, D gene, J gene, clone size, CDR3 length. A D gene is named only where the DNA matches it firmly. Not all rows give a size; the values are once, few, many and, for expanded clones, a class.

CDR3: CASSQDPLTLNTEAFF
DNA: TGTGCCAGCAGCCAAGATCCACTTACCCTGAACACTGAAGCTTTCTTT
V: TRBV3-1
D: NA
J: TRBJ1-1
size: many
length: 16

CDR3: CASSYSGESYNEQFF
DNA: TGTGCCAGCAGTTACTCAGGGGAATCCTACAATGAGCAGTTCTTC
V: TRBV6-5
D: NA
J: TRBJ2-1
size: NA
length: 15

CDR3: CASSYSTLILAKNIQYF
DNA: TGTGCCAGCAGTTATTCGACCTTGATTCTAGCCAAAAACATTCAGTACTTC
V: TRBV6-2/TRBV6-3
D: NA
J: TRBJ2-4
size: many
length: 17

CDR3: CASSTRGLDGYTF
DNA: TGTGCCAGTAGTACCAGGGGCCTGGATGGCTACACCTTC
V: TRBV19
D: NA
J: TRBJ1-2
size: few
length: 13

CDR3: CASRAPSQETQYF
DNA: TGCGCCAGCCGCGCTCCTAGCCAAGAGACCCAGTACTTC
V: TRBV5-1
D: NA
J: TRBJ2-5
size: NA
length: 13

CDR3: CSAHLAGNTGELFF
DNA: TGCAGTGCCCACTTAGCGGGAAACACCGGGGAGCTGTTTTTT
V: TRBV20-1
D: TRBD2
J: TRBJ2-2
size: NA
length: 14

CDR3: CASSLGGYEAFF
DNA: TGTGCCAGCAGTTTGGGTGGCTATGAAGCTTTCTTT
V: TRBV6-2/TRBV6-3
D: NA
J: TRBJ1-1
size: NA
length: 12

CDR3: CSVRDPRPSGSIAKNIQYF
DNA: TGCAGTGTTAGAGATCCCCGGCCTAGCGGGTCTATAGCCAAAAACATTCAGTACTTC
V: TRBV20-1
D: TRBD2
J: TRBJ2-4
size: NA
length: 19

CDR3: CASSEGQGYGYTF
DNA: TGTGCCAGCAGCGAGGGACAGGGTTATGGCTACACCTTC
V: TRBV6-1
D: TRBD1
J: TRBJ1-2
size: many
length: 13

CDR3: CSVEEVRTGELFF
DNA: TGCAGCGTTGAAGAAGTACGGACCGGGGAGCTGTTTTTT
V: TRBV29-1
D: NA
J: TRBJ2-2
size: many
length: 13

CDR3: CASSFMGDNEQFF
DNA: TGTGCCAGCAGCTTCATGGGCGACAATGAGCAGTTCTTC
V: TRBV7-9
D: NA
J: TRBJ2-1
size: few
length: 13

CDR3: CASSLFTQGRYGYTF
DNA: TGTGCCAGCAGTCTCTTCACGCAGGGGAGGTATGGCTACACCTTC
V: TRBV6-1
D: NA
J: TRBJ1-2
size: many
length: 15

CDR3: CASSLVLAVHYNEQFF
DNA: TGCGCCAGCAGCTTGGTACTAGCGGTACACTACAATGAGCAGTTCTTC
V: TRBV5-1
D: TRBD2
J: TRBJ2-1
size: NA
length: 16

CDR3: CASSDRQTEAFF
DNA: TGTGCCAGCAGTGACAGACAAACTGAAGCTTTCTTT
V: TRBV6-1
D: NA
J: TRBJ1-1
size: many
length: 12

CDR3: CASSPSGMSTDTQYF
DNA: TGTGCCAGCAGCCCCTCAGGGATGAGTACAGATACGCAGTATTTT
V: TRBV28
D: NA
J: TRBJ2-3
size: NA
length: 15

CDR3: CSAARAGSSYEQYF
DNA: TGCAGCGCCGCTCGGGCAGGGAGCTCCTACGAGCAGTACTTC
V: TRBV29-1
D: NA
J: TRBJ2-7
size: NA
length: 14

CDR3: CASGFTPDRGNYGYTF
DNA: TGTGCTAGTGGTTTCACCCCGGACAGGGGTAACTATGGCTACACCTTC
V: TRBV12-5
D: TRBD1
J: TRBJ1-2
size: NA
length: 16

CDR3: CASSLRVTYEQYF
DNA: TGTGCCAGCTCACTAAGGGTTACCTACGAGCAGTACTTC
V: TRBV18
D: NA
J: TRBJ2-7
size: few
length: 13

CDR3: CASSLLLAGVAGQETQYF
DNA: TGTGCCAGCAGCTTACTACTAGCGGGAGTAGCGGGACAAGAGACCCAGTACTTC
V: TRBV7-2
D: TRBD2
J: TRBJ2-5
size: NA
length: 18

CDR3: CASSAASRGRSAANTGELFF
DNA: TGTGCCAGCAGCGCTGCTAGCAGGGGTCGGTCTGCGGCGAACACCGGGGAGCTGTTTTTT
V: TRBV6-2/TRBV6-3
D: NA
J: TRBJ2-2
size: NA
length: 20

CDR3: CATSGSGTGAYEQYF
DNA: TGTGCCACCAGTGGATCCGGGACAGGGGCCTACGAGCAGTACTTC
V: TRBV24-1
D: TRBD1
J: TRBJ2-7
size: NA
length: 15

CDR3: CASSPGGIKTNYGYTF
DNA: TGTGCCAGCAGCCCAGGTGGGATCAAAACTAACTATGGCTACACCTTC
V: TRBV7-9
D: NA
J: TRBJ1-2
size: many
length: 16

CDR3: CSAGAGINYNEQFF
DNA: TGCAGCGCCGGAGCAGGGATCAACTACAATGAGCAGTTCTTC
V: TRBV29-1
D: NA
J: TRBJ2-1
size: NA
length: 14

CDR3: CASSLLQREDYEQYF
DNA: TGTGCCAGCAGCTTACTACAGAGAGAGGACTACGAGCAGTACTTC
V: TRBV7-9
D: NA
J: TRBJ2-7
size: few
length: 15

CDR3: CASSREATTAQYF
DNA: TGCGCCAGCAGCCGGGAGGCTACTACGGCGCAGTACTTC
V: TRBV5-1
D: TRBD2
J: TRBJ2-7
size: few
length: 13

CDR3: CASITGTRYTF
DNA: TGTGCCAGCATAACCGGGACTCGCTACACCTTC
V: TRBV2
D: NA
J: TRBJ1-2
size: many
length: 11

CDR3: CSAREGNGQPQHF
DNA: TGCAGTGCTAGAGAAGGGAACGGTCAGCCCCAGCATTTT
V: TRBV20-1
D: NA
J: TRBJ1-5
size: once
length: 13

CDR3: CASTDTGEQYF
DNA: TGTGCCAGCACCGATACGGGGGAGCAGTACTTC
V: TRBV6-1
D: NA
J: TRBJ2-7
size: many
length: 11

CDR3: CASSITGGGGEKLFF
DNA: TGTGCCAGCAGCATCACAGGGGGCGGCGGTGAAAAACTGTTTTTT
V: TRBV9
D: TRBD1
J: TRBJ1-4
size: few
length: 15

CDR3: CASSSVRASGNYEQYF
DNA: TGTGCCAGCAGCTCCGTGCGGGCTAGCGGAAACTACGAGCAGTACTTC
V: TRBV7-9
D: TRBD2
J: TRBJ2-7
size: NA
length: 16

CDR3: CASSPQTPVSPHEQFF
DNA: TGTGCCAGCAGTCCGCAGACCCCGGTTTCCCCCCATGAGCAGTTCTTC
V: TRBV6-1
D: NA
J: TRBJ2-1
size: few
length: 16

CDR3: CASSTGYQPQHF
DNA: TGTGCCAGCAGTACGGGATATCAGCCCCAGCATTTT
V: TRBV27
D: NA
J: TRBJ1-5
size: NA
length: 12

CDR3: CASSLQKETQYF
DNA: TGTGCCAGCAGCTTACAGAAAGAGACCCAGTACTTC
V: TRBV7-9
D: NA
J: TRBJ2-5
size: many
length: 12

CDR3: CASSIRLAASYEQYF
DNA: TGTGCCAGTAGTATTAGACTAGCGGCCTCCTACGAGCAGTACTTC
V: TRBV19
D: TRBD2
J: TRBJ2-7
size: few
length: 15

CDR3: CASSEMSGRWVEQFF
DNA: TGTGCCAGCAGTGAAATGAGCGGGAGGTGGGTTGAGCAGTTCTTC
V: TRBV6-2/TRBV6-3
D: TRBD2
J: TRBJ2-1
size: once
length: 15

CDR3: CASSPYRGITEAFF
DNA: TGTGCCAGCAGTCCGTACAGGGGAATCACTGAAGCTTTCTTT
V: TRBV11-2
D: TRBD1
J: TRBJ1-1
size: many
length: 14

CDR3: CASSFGFQETQYF
DNA: TGTGCCAGCAGTTTCGGGTTTCAAGAGACCCAGTACTTC
V: TRBV6-5
D: NA
J: TRBJ2-5
size: many
length: 13

CDR3: CATSGDRVETQYF
DNA: TGTGCCACCAGTGGTGACAGGGTCGAGACCCAGTACTTC
V: TRBV24-1
D: TRBD1
J: TRBJ2-5
size: NA
length: 13

CDR3: CASRDGQGHEQYF
DNA: TGTGCCAGCAGGGACGGGCAGGGCCACGAGCAGTACTTC
V: TRBV12-3/TRBV12-4
D: NA
J: TRBJ2-7
size: NA
length: 13

CDR3: CASSLDPRTEAFF
DNA: TGTGCCAGCAGCTTAGATCCCAGGACTGAAGCTTTCTTT
V: TRBV11-3
D: NA
J: TRBJ1-1
size: many
length: 13

CDR3: CASRARVFDTEAFF
DNA: TGTGCCAGCAGAGCCAGGGTGTTTGACACTGAAGCTTTCTTT
V: TRBV2
D: NA
J: TRBJ1-1
size: NA
length: 14

CDR3: CASSMRLGEQYF
DNA: TGTGCCAGTAGTATGAGACTCGGCGAGCAGTACTTC
V: TRBV19
D: NA
J: TRBJ2-7
size: NA
length: 12

CDR3: CASSLETGNTEAFF
DNA: TGTGCCAGCAGCTTAGAGACCGGGAACACTGAAGCTTTCTTT
V: TRBV5-1
D: NA
J: TRBJ1-1
size: many
length: 14

CDR3: CASSSSGRSSYEQYF
DNA: TGTGCCAGTAGTAGTAGCGGCCGGAGCTCCTACGAGCAGTACTTC
V: TRBV19
D: NA
J: TRBJ2-7
size: NA
length: 15

CDR3: CASSSPGPQSETQYF
DNA: TGCGCCAGCAGCTCTCCGGGCCCCCAATCGGAGACCCAGTACTTC
V: TRBV5-1
D: NA
J: TRBJ2-5
size: few
length: 15

CDR3: CASRDRGLIEAFF
DNA: TGTGCCAGTAGAGACAGGGGGCTGATTGAAGCTTTCTTT
V: TRBV19
D: TRBD1
J: TRBJ1-1
size: few
length: 13

CDR3: CAWAAGPTEAFF
DNA: TGTGCCTGGGCCGCAGGGCCGACTGAAGCTTTCTTT
V: TRBV30
D: NA
J: TRBJ1-1
size: many
length: 12

CDR3: CASSLGDTYGYTF
DNA: TGTGCCAGCAGCCTAGGGGACACATATGGCTACACCTTC
V: TRBV11-1
D: NA
J: TRBJ1-2
size: many
length: 13